One T cell receptor (beta chain) is described in this entry. The CDR3 is made up of 14 amino acids. Trimming cost V 4 bases and J 7 bases, with 15 bases left between them. Germline V gene sequence: CDR1 SGHRS, CDR2 YFSETQ. These data are taken from a study of blood T cell repertoires in COVID-19. Here immunoSEQ multiplex PCR was the method, and the copy in TCRdb shows in-frame clones only, minus some. The table lists tens of thousands of clones, roughly 80% of them singletons, with roughly an eighth in the top ten. The chain carries TRBV5-1 and TRBJ2-1; the D gene is possibly TRBD2 (7 bases). The sequence was obtained from a woman older than 75 with acute or convalescent COVID-19. The material sequenced was peripheral blood. CDR3 residues: CASSPSGQHNEQFF. In nucleotides, the CDR3 is TGCGCCAGCAGCCCTAGCGGACAGCATAATGAGCAGTTCTTC. Variable domain in full (rest from reference TRBV5-1 and TRBJ2-1): KAGVTQTPRYLIKTRGQQVTLSCSPISGHRSVSWYQQTPGQGLQFLFEYFSETQRNKGNFPGRFSGRQFSNSRSEMNVSTLELGDSALYLCASSPSGQHNEQFFGPGTRLTVL.